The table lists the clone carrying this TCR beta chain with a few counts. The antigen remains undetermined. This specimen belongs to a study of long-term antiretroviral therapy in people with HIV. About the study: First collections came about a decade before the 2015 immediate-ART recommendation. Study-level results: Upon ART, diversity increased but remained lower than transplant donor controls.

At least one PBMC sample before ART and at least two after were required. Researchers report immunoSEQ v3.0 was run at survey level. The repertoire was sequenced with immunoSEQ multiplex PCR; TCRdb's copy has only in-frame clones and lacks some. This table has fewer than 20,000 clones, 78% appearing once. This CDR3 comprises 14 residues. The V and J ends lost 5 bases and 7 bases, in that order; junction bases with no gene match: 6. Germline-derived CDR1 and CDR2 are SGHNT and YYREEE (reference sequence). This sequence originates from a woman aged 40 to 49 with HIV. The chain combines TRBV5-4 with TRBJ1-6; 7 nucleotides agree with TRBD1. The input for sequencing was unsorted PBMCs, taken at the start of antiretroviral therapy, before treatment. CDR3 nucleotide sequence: TGTGCCAGCAGAACCGGGACAGCGAATTCACCCCTCCACTTT. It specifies CASRTGTANSPLHF.